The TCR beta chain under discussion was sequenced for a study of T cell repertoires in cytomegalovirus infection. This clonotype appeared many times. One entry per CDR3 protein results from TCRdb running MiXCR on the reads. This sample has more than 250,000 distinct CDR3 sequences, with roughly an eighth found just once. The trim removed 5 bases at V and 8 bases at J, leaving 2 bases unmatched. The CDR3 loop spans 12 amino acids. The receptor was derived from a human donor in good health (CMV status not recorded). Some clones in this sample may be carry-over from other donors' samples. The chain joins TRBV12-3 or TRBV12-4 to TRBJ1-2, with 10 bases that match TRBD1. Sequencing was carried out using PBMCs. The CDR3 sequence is CASSPGQGGYTF. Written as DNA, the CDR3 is TGTGCCAGCAGTCCGGGACAGGGGGGCTACACCTTC.